The rows below give T cell receptor beta chains drawn from one sample of a study of T cells in Graves' hyperthyroidism and ophthalmopathy. TCRdb reprocessed the multiplex PCR reads via MiXCR and lists one record per CDR3 protein. The sample has just under 750,000 distinct CDR3 sequences, around a third seen once. Sequenced material: blood. Receptors were obtained from a woman aged 40 to 50 with Graves' hyperthyroidism. CDR3s leave out the opening cysteine and the closing phenylalanine or tryptophan.

>TRBV12-3/TRBV12-4|TRBJ1-2
ASSPRAGAANYGYT
>TRBV6-5|TRBJ2-7
ASQTGNYEQY
>TRBV7-2|TRBJ1-5
ASSPDGVNQPQH
>TRBV20-1|TRBJ1-1
SARTGPAMNTEAF
>TRBV6-6|TRBJ1-6
ASSGTANSPLH
>TRBV20-1|TRBJ2-7
SATTGTGYEQY
>TRBV19|TRBJ1-5
ATKPVPGQRRPQH
>TRBV7-8|TRBJ1-4
ASSPRWGMLNEKLF
>TRBV6-2/TRBV6-3|TRBJ2-7
ASTPLTGPPYEQY
>TRBV5-1|TRBJ2-7
ASSFPTSYEQY
>TRBV6-1|TRBJ1-6
ASSVMGTGTYNSPLH
>TRBV13|TRBJ1-1
ASSSIAGTEAF
>TRBV29-1|TRBJ1-5
SLRGDYNQPQH
>TRBV10-2|TRBJ1-4
ASRSGRETYEKLF
>TRBV28|TRBJ1-5
ASSLETGSNQPQH
>TRBV12-3/TRBV12-4|TRBJ1-1
ASRLGGGTEAF
>TRBV7-9|TRBJ1-6
ASSLWGGGTPLH
>TRBV7-2|TRBJ1-6
AIRAGDSESPLH
>TRBV20-1|TRBJ2-5
SARDITGETQY
>TRBV7-2|TRBJ2-5
ASSLGGDPKETQY
>TRBV12-3/TRBV12-4|TRBJ1-4
ASSSQNYEKLF
>TRBV7-3|TRBJ2-7
ASSREAFGYEQY
>TRBV5-1|TRBJ2-5
ASSPARSGEETQH
>TRBV19|TRBJ1-6
ASKDRDSYNSPLH
>TRBV7-9|TRBJ2-2
ASSEATNTGELF
>TRBV4-3|TRBJ1-2
ASSQDGAKNYGYT
>TRBV2|TRBJ1-5
ASSPTGQAAQPQH
>TRBV7-3|TRBJ2-3
ASSSRLAGADTQY
>TRBV5-6|TRBJ2-6
ASSGLQGANVLT
>TRBV7-2|TRBJ1-2
ASSLGTGKRANYGYT
>TRBV13|TRBJ1-2
ASSGGTGDFGYT
>TRBV7-2|TRBJ2-2
ASSPGVGGSTGELF
>TRBV7-9|TRBJ2-7
ASSYLSPAYEQY
>TRBV10-3|TRBJ2-5
AISDSSGVQETQY
>TRBV20-1|TRBJ2-5
SARSVGEWETQY
>TRBV7-3|TRBJ2-1
ASSPRPAGGINEQF
>TRBV29-1|TRBJ2-5
SVDMGASETQY
>TRBV10-1|TRBJ2-2
ASSDGTPTGELF
>TRBV12-3/TRBV12-4|TRBJ1-4
ASRGQASGGKLF